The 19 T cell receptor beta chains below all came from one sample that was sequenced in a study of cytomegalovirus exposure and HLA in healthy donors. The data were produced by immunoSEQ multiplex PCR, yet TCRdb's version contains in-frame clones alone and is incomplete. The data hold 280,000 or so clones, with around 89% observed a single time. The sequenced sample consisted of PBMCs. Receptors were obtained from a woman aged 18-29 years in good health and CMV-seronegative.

The CDR3 DNA reads as TGTGCCAGCAGCTTAATAAAGACAGGGGGCGGTGAGGGCAATCAGCCCCAGCATTTT. Its protein is CASSLIKTGGGEGNQPQHF. The V call is TRBV7-8, the J call TRBJ1-5, with 10 bases fitting TRBD1. With 2 bases clipped from V and 2 bases from J, the junction kept 12 bases outside the gene matches. CDR3 size: 19 residues. The germline V gene encodes CDR1 SGHVS and CDR2 FQNEAQ.

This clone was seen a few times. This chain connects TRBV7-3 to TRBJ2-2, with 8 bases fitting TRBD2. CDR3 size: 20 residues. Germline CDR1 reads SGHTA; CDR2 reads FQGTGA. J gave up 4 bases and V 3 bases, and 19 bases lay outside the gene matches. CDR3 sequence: CASSFPGLAGVMHSTGELFF. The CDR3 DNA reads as TGTGCCAGCAGCTTCCCCGGGCTAGCGGGTGTTATGCATAGCACCGGGGAGCTGTTTTTT. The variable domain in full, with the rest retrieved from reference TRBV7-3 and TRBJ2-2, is GAGVSQTPSNKVTEKGKYVELRCDPISGHTALYWYRQSLGQGPEFLIYFQGTGAADDSGLPNDRFFAVRPEGSVSTLKIQRTERGDSAVYLCASSFPGLAGVMHSTGELFFGEGSRLTVL.

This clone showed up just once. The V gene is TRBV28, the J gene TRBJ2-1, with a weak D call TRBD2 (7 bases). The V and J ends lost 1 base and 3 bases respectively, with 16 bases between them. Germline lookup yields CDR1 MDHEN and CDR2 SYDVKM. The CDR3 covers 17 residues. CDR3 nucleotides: TGTGCCAGCAGTTTATTCGAGGGGGAGGGCGGCTACAATGAGCAGTTCTTC. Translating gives CASSLFEGEGGYNEQFF.

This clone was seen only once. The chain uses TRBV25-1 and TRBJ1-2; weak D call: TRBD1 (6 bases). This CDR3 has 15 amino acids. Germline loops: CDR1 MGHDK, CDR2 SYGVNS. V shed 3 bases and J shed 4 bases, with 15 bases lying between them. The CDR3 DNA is TGTGCCAGCAGTGAGCAGGGGAGTCGCGGCTATGGCTACACCTTC. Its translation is CASSEQGSRGYGYTF.

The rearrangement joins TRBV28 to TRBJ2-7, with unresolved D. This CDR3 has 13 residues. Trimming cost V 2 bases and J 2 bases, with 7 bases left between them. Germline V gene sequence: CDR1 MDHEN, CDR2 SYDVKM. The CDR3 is CASSLVTAYEQYF. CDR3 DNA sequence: TGTGCCAGCAGTTTAGTAACAGCCTACGAGCAGTACTTC.

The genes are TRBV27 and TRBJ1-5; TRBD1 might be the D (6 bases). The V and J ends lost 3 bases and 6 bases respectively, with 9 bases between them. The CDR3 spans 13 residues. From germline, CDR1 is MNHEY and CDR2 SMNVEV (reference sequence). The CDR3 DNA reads TGTGCCAGCAGTTTTGGGGGCCTTCAGCCCCAGCATTTT. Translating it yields CASSFGGLQPQHF.

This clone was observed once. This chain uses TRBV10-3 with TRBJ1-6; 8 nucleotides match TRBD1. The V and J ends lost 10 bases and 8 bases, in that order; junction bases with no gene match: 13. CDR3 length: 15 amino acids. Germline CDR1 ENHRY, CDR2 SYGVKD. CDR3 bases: TGTGCCACCCAGGACAGGGATCGGTCGGATTCACCCCTCCACTTT. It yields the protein CATQDRDRSDSPLHF.

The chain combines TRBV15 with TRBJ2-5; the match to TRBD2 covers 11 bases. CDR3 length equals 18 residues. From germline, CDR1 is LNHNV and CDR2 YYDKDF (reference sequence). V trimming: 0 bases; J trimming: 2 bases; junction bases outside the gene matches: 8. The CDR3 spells CATSREALVAGGQETQYF. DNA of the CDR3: TGTGCCACCAGCAGAGAAGCCTTGGTAGCGGGAGGGCAAGAGACCCAGTACTTC.

The CDR3 region is CASSLALAGERGEQFF. The CDR3 DNA sequence: TGTGCCAGCAGCTTAGCCCTAGCGGGAGAGAGGGGTGAGCAGTTCTTC. J is TRBJ2-1 and V is TRBV11-3, with 10 bases aligning to TRBD2. V shed 1 base, J shed 9 bases, and the junction held 9 bases outside the gene matches. The CDR3 covers 16 residues. Germline assignment: CDR1 SGHNT and CDR2 YENEEA. The full variable domain, its missing parts supplied by reference TRBV11-3 and TRBJ2-1, is EAGVVQSPRYKIIEKKQPVAFWCNPISGHNTLYWYLQNLGQGPELLIRYENEEAVDDSQLPKDRFSAERLKGVDSTLKIQPAELGDSAVYLCASSLALAGERGEQFFGPGTRLTVL.

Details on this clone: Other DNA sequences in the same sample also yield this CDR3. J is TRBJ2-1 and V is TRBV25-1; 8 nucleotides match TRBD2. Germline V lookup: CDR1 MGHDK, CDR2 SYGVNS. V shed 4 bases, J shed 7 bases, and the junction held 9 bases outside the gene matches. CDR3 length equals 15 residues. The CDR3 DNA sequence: TGTGCCAGCAGTGGAGGATTAGCGGGAATTAATGAGCAGTTCTTC. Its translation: CASSGGLAGINEQFF.

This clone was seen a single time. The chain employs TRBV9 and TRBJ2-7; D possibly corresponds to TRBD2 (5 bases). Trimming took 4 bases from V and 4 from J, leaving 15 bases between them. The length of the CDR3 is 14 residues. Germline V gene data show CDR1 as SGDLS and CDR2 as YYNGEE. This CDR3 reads CASSSGDRNYEQYF. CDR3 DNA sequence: TGTGCCAGCAGCTCCGGGGATCGGAATTACGAGCAGTACTTC.

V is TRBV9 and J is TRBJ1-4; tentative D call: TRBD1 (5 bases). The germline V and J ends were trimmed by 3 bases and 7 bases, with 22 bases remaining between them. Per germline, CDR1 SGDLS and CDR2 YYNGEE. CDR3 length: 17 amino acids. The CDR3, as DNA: TGTGCCAGCAGCGGGGGCTTCTCGGGCCGCCGTACTGAAAAACTGTTTTTT. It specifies CASSGGFSGRRTEKLFF.

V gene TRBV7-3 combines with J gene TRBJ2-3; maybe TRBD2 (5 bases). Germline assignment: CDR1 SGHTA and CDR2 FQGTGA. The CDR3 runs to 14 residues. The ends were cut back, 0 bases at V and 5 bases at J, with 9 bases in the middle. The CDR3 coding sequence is TGTGCCAGCAGCTTAACGGGAGTTCAAGATACGCAGTATTTT. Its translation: CASSLTGVQDTQYF.

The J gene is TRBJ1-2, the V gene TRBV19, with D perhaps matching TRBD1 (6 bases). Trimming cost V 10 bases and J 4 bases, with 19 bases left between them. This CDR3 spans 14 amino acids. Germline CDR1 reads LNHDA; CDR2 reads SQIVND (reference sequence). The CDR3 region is CATAVGVGGYGYTF. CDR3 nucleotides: TGTGCCACCGCCGTGGGGGTAGGGGGCTATGGCTACACCTTC. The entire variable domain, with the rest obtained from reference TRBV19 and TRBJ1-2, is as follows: DGGITQSPKYLFRKEGQNVTLSCEQNLNHDAMYWYRQDPGQGLRLIYYSQIVNDFQKGDIAEGYSVSREKKESFPLTVTSAQKNPTAFYLCATAVGVGGYGYTFGSGTRLTVV.

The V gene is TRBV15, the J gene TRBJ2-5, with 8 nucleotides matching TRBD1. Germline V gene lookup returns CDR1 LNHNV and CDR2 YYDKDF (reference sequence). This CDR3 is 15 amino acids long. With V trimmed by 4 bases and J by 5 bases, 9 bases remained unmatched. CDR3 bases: TGTGCCACCAGCATCGGACAGGGCCAGATGGAGACCCAGTACTTC. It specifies CATSIGQGQMETQYF.

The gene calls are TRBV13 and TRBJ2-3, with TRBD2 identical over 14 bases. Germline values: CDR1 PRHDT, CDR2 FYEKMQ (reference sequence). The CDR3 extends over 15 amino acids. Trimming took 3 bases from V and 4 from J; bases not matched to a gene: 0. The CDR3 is CASSLGLAGADTQYF. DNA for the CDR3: TGTGCCAGCAGCTTGGGACTAGCGGGAGCAGATACGCAGTATTTT.

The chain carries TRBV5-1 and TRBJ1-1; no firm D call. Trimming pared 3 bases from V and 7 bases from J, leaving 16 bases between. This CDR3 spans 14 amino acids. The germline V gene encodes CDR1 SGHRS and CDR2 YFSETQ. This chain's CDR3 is CASSWALNAGEAFF. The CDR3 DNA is TGCGCCAGCAGCTGGGCCCTAAACGCCGGTGAAGCTTTCTTT.

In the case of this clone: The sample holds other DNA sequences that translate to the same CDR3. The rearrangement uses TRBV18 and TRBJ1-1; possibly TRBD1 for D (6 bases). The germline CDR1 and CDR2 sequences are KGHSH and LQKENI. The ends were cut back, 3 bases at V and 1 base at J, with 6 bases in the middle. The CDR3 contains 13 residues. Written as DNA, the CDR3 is TGTGCCAGCTCACCGGGGGCGAACACTGAAGCTTTCTTT. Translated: CASSPGANTEAFF. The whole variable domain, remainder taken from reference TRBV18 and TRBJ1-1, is NAGVMQNPRHLVRRRGQEARLRCSPMKGHSHVYWYRQLPEEGLKFMVYLQKENIIDESGMPKERFSAEFPKEGPSILRIQQVVRGDSAAYFCASSPGANTEAFFGQGTRLTVV.

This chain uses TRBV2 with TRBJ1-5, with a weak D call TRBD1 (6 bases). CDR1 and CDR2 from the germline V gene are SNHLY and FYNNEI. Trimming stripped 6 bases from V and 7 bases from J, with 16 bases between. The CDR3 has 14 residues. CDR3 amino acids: CASSGTQVTQPQHF. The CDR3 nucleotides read TGTGCCAGCAGCGGGACACAAGTTACCCAGCCCCAGCATTTT.